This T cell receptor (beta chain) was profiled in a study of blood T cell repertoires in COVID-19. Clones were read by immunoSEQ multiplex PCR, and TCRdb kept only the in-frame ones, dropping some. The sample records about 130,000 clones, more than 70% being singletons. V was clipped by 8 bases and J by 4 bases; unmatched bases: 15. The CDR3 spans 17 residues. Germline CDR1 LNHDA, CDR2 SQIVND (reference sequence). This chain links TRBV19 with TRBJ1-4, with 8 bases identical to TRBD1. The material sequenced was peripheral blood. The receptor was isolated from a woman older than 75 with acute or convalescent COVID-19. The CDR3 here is CASQTRDRGDVNEKLFF. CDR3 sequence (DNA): TGTGCCAGTCAGACCCGAGACAGGGGAGATGTTAATGAAAAACTGTTTTTT.